The table lists the clone carrying this T cell receptor (beta chain) with many counts. No antigen is known for it. This record comes from a study of regulatory T cells in long-lasting Graves disease. General study points: Newly diagnosed patients shared around 910 public clonotypes; persistent patients shared about 2,700.

Trimming shortened V by 4 bases and J by 4 bases, and 21 bases separated the two germline ends. CDR1 is SGHRS, CDR2 YFSETQ, per germline. The CDR3 runs 17 residues. iRepertoire HTBI primers and Arm-PCR of CDR3 regions built TCR beta libraries. TCRdb itself ran the multiplex PCR reads through MiXCR, one entry per CDR3 protein. The sample gives roughly 420,000 distinct CDR3 sequences, over 15% of which show up once; about 10% is in the top ten. Time point specified: newly diagnosed GD, antithyroid drugs for less than 3 months. Extracted PBMC RNA gave rise to the TCR library. The authors drew 7.5 to 10 milliliters of peripheral blood into EDTA tubes. The same sample was also used in a study of T cells in Graves' hyperthyroidism and ophthalmopathy.

Sequenced here: peripheral blood mononuclear cells (PBMCs), sampled at new diagnosis, from a patient treated with antithyroid drugs. This sequence joins TRBV5-1 and TRBJ2-1; D might be TRBD1 (8 bases). This clonotype was sampled from a woman in her twenties or thirties with Graves disease. Here the CDR3 reads CASSVVQTGGLYNEQFF. The CDR3 DNA follows: TGCGCCAGCAGCGTTGTCCAAACAGGGGGACTATACAATGAGCAGTTCTTC.